What follows are 5 T cell receptor beta chains derived from one specimen sequenced in a study of patients and donors after allogeneic stem cell transplantation. TCRdb re-called the RT-PCR reads through MiXCR, storing one row per CDR3 protein. The sample has some 230,000 distinct CDR3 sequences, roughly 14% seen once. Sequencing was done on a sample of blood, either unsorted or a sorted T cell fraction (not recorded which). The source of these receptors is a human donor who was either an allogeneic HSCT recipient or a stem cell or donor lymphocyte infusion donor (not recorded which). It is not recorded whose cells these are; they may come from a transplant donor.

This clonotype was seen only a few times. The chain combines TRBV5-1 with TRBJ2-1, with TRBD2 identical over 7 bases. There are 14 residues in the CDR3. The junction had 8 bases not matched to a gene; V was cut back by 2 bases and J by 9 bases. Germline V lookup: CDR1 SGHRS, CDR2 YFSETQ. The CDR3 DNA is TGCGCCAGCAGCTTCGCGGGAGTTAGGGCTGAGCAGTTCTTC. Translating it yields CASSFAGVRAEQFF.

The chain couples TRBV3-1 to TRBJ2-5; unclear D gene. V dropped 1 base and J dropped 0 bases, with 6 bases sitting between them. Germline V gene lookup returns CDR1 LGHDT and CDR2 YNNKEL (reference sequence). The CDR3 totals 14 residues. The CDR3 bases are TGTGCCAGCAGCCAAGTCGCACACCAAGAGACCCAGTACTTC. This sequence encodes CASSQVAHQETQYF.

This clonotype was detected many times. The chain links TRBV7-9 to TRBJ2-7; D uncertain. The CDR3 contains 12 residues. The V and J ends lost 0 bases and 6 bases respectively, with 6 bases between them. Germline V gene data show CDR1 as SEHNR and CDR2 as FQNEAQ (reference sequence). This CDR3 reads CASSLAFGEQYF. Written as DNA, the CDR3 is TGTGCCAGCAGCTTAGCTTTCGGCGAGCAGTACTTC.

This clonotype was observed a few times. The J gene is TRBJ2-1, the V gene TRBV20-1; 7 positions match TRBD1. The junction had 7 bases not matched to a gene; V was cut back by 3 bases and J by 8 bases. The CDR3 is made up of 13 amino acids. Germline V gives CDR1 DFQATT, CDR2 SNEGSKA (reference sequence). CDR3 DNA sequence: TGCAGTGCTAGCGTGACAGGGTCGTATGAGCAGTTCTTC. Its protein is CSASVTGSYEQFF.

The chain recombines TRBV2 with TRBJ2-7; D assignment may be TRBD1 or TRBD2 (6 bases each). V was trimmed by 8 bases and J by 0 bases, leaving 14 bases between them. Germline V gives CDR1 SNHLY, CDR2 FYNNEI. The CDR3 length is 14 residues. The CDR3 here is CASREGGSSYEQYF. CDR3 sequence (DNA): TGTGCCAGCCGGGAAGGGGGGAGCTCCTACGAGCAGTACTTC. The full variable domain, in which reference TRBV2 and TRBJ2-7 provide the parts outside the CDR3, is EPEVTQTPSHQVTQMGQEVILRCVPISNHLYFYWYRQILGQKVEFLVSFYNNEISEKSEIFDDQFSVERPDGSNFTLKIRSTKLEDSAMYFCASREGGSSYEQYFGPGTRLTVT.